This TCR beta chain was recovered during a study of shared clonotypes between healthy human individuals. Deep-level running was used for the assay. Sequencing was performed with immunoSEQ multiplex PCR; in TCRdb, only in-frame clones are kept and a portion is missing. The sample shows roughly 640,000 clones, 97% of them seen only once. With respect to this clone: The antigen is unknown.

Points from the study as a whole: Between four donors, naive CD4 clonotypes were shared at a level of about 5.3%. Among donors, sharing of clonotypes was expected to be affected by sequencing depth.

Researchers partitioned CD4+ cells into CD45RA+ naive and CD45RA-negative memory subsets. The V end was cut by 0 bases, the J end by 5 bases, with 7 bases between. CDR1 is SEHNR, CDR2 FQNEAQ, per germline (reference sequence). This CDR3 comprises 13 residues. Sequencing was carried out using naive CD4+ T cells sorted from blood. The subset: CD45RA+ positively selected. The V and J genes are TRBV7-9 and TRBJ2-5; D remains ambiguous. The clonotype originates from a woman in her twenties or thirties in good health. CDR3 nucleotides: TGTGCCAGCAGCTTAGCTCGAGGCGAGACCCAGTACTTC. Residues: CASSLARGETQYF.